This T cell receptor (beta chain) was found in a study of monozygotic twins with inflammatory bowel disease. cDNA for TCRalpha and TCRbeta was amplified by nested PCRs of about 15 then 8 to 10 cycles. After re-calling the 5' RACE reads, TCRdb lists one entry per CDR3 protein, DNA absent. The sample has about 160,000 distinct CDR3 sequences, and its top ten clones hold under 3.5%. Germline V gives CDR1 SNHLY, CDR2 FYNNEI. The CDR3 is made up of 21 amino acids. With regard to this clonotype: Its antigen remains unidentified.

Whole-study findings and limits: Telling apart the different T cell subtypes was not possible. Results did not support any single strong IBD-associated signal or clonotype.

Source material: blood. The chain is built from TRBV2 and TRBJ2-2; TCRdb reports TRBD1, a call that lacks DNA to check it against. This receptor was taken from a human donor with ulcerative colitis or Crohn's disease, or a healthy co-twin of an affected twin (not recorded which). The CDR3 spells CASSAERGSRRAPSYTGELFF.